The 8 T cell receptor beta chains reported below all come from one sample, sequenced in a study of blood T cell repertoires in COVID-19 (dated by TCRdb to the early 2020s). To prepare the library, the immunoSEQ multiplex PCR assay was applied. TCRdb took this table from immuneACCESS and kept in-frame rearrangements with V and J called. Such tables lack part of the clones; where checked against another copy, unresolved V genes explain under half of the gap, and the rest is unexplained. The sample profile shows hundreds of thousands of clones; roughly 80% of them were found once. Of the sample, approximately 4.9% is held by the ten largest clones. The sequenced sample consisted of PBMCs or T cells enriched from blood (not recorded which). The receptor source for this set is a woman aged 50 to 60 who had been exposed to COVID-19.

The V and J genes are TRBV7-2 and TRBJ1-3; D gene ambiguous. The CDR3 sequence is 14 residues long. The V end was cut by 1 base, the J end by 3 bases, with 7 bases between. Germline assignment: CDR1 SGHTA and CDR2 FQGNSA. CDR3 region: CASSLGGDGNTIYF. CDR3 in DNA: TGTGCCAGCAGCTTAGGGGGAGATGGAAACACCATATATTTT.

This clone was observed a handful of times. This CDR3 is CASSRSTGVGSPLHF. CDR3 coding DNA: TGCGCCAGCAGCCGATCGACAGGGGTAGGCTCACCCCTCCACTTT. V and J are TRBV4-1 and TRBJ1-6; 8 bases map to TRBD1. The CDR3 is 15 amino acids. Per the germline V gene, CDR1 is MGHRA and CDR2 is YSYEKL. V shed 4 bases and J 10 bases; nucleotides not matched to a gene: 9.

A few counts support this clone. The gene calls are TRBV15 and TRBJ2-3; 7 nucleotides match TRBD2. V lost 0 bases, J lost 4 bases, and 4 bases stayed unmatched. Germline CDR1 and CDR2: LNHNV and YYDKDF (reference sequence). The CDR3 is 15 residues long. CDR3 protein: CATSREGGSADTQYF. For the CDR3, the DNA is TGTGCCACCAGCAGAGAGGGGGGGAGCGCAGATACGCAGTATTTT.

V usage is TRBV5-4 and J usage is TRBJ1-1; perhaps TRBD1 as D (5 bases). CDR1 SGHNT and CDR2 YYREEE come from the germline V gene (reference sequence). This CDR3 is 15 amino acids long. V was trimmed by 2 bases and J by 4 bases, leaving 15 bases between them. The CDR3 loop reads CASSFGAGGGTEAFF. Written as DNA, the CDR3 is TGTGCCAGCAGCTTTGGGGCGGGGGGAGGCACTGAAGCTTTCTTT.

V gene TRBV28 combines with J gene TRBJ2-7; 12 bases match TRBD2. V dropped 6 bases and J dropped 6; count of bases not matched to a gene: 12. The germline CDR1 and CDR2 sequences are MDHEN and SYDVKM. This CDR3 spans 16 amino acids. The CDR3, as DNA: TGTGCCAGCAGCTCCGATGGACTAGCGGGGTCCCGCGAGCAGTACTTC. Its protein product is CASSSDGLAGSREQYF.

V usage is TRBV4-1 and J usage is TRBJ1-6; 7 bases align to TRBD1. V shed 0 bases and J 11 bases; nucleotides not matched to a gene: 16. The CDR3 length is 18 residues. Germline V gene lookup returns CDR1 MGHRA and CDR2 YSYEKL. CDR3 residues: CASSQDGGPDRVVTPLHF. The CDR3 DNA reads TGCGCCAGCAGCCAAGATGGGGGCCCCGACAGGGTAGTTACACCCCTCCACTTT.

The chain carries TRBV5-1 and TRBJ1-1; TRBD1 matches at 7 bases. From germline, CDR1 is SGHRS and CDR2 YFSETQ. The ends lost 4 bases at V and 6 bases at J; junction bases unmatched: 6. The CDR3 totals 13 residues. In DNA form, the CDR3 reads TGCGCCAGCAGCCCGGAGGGGGCGGCTGAAGCTTTCTTT. The encoded protein is CASSPEGAAEAFF.

This sequence joins TRBV7-9 and TRBJ1-4; 8 bases agree with TRBD1. Germline loops: CDR1 SEHNR, CDR2 FQNEAQ (reference sequence). This CDR3 has 12 amino acids. Trimming at V came to 2 bases and at J to 13 bases, leaving 3 bases not matched to a gene. This CDR3 is CASSLWTGRLFF. The CDR3 DNA sequence: TGTGCCAGCAGCTTATGGACAGGGAGACTGTTTTTT.